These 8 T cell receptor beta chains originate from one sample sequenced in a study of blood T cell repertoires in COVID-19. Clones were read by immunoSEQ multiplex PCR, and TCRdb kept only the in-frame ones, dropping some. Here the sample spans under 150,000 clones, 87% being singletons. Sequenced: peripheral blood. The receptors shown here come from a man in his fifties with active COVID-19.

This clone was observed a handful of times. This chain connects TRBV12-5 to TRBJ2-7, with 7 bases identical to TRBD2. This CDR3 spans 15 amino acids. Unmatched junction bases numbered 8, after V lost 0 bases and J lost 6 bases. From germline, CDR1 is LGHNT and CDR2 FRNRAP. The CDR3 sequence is CASGLVLGLLSEQYF. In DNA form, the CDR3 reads TGTGCTAGTGGTTTGGTACTGGGACTACTCTCCGAGCAGTACTTC.

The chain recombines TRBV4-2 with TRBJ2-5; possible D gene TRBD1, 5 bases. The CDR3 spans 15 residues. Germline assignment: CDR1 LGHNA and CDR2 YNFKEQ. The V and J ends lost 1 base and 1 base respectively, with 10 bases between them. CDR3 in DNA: TGTGCCAGCAGCCAAGGGGTGGGGCTCCAAGAGACCCAGTACTTC. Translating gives CASSQGVGLQETQYF.

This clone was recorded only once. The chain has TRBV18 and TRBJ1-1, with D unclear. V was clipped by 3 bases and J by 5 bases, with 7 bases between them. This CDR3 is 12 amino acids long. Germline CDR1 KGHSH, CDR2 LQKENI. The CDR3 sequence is CASSPPGTEAFF. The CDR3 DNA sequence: TGTGCCAGCTCACCGCCCGGGACTGAAGCTTTCTTT. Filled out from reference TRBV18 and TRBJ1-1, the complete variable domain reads NAGVMQNPRHLVRRRGQEARLRCSPMKGHSHVYWYRQLPEEGLKFMVYLQKENIIDESGMPKERFSAEFPKEGPSILRIQQVVRGDSAAYFCASSPPGTEAFFGQGTRLTVV.

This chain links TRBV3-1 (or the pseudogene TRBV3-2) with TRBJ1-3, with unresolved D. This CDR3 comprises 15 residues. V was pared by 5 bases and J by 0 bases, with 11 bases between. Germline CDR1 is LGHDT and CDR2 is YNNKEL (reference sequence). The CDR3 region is CASSDTGISGNTIYF. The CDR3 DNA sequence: TGTGCCAGCAGCGATACGGGGATCTCTGGAAACACCATATATTTT.

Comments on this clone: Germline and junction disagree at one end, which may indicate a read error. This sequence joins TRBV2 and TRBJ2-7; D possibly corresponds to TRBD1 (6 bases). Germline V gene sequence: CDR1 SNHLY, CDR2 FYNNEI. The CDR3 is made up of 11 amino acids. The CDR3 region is CASRTTGNWNF. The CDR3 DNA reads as TGTGCCAGCAGAACTACAGGGAACTGGAACTTC.

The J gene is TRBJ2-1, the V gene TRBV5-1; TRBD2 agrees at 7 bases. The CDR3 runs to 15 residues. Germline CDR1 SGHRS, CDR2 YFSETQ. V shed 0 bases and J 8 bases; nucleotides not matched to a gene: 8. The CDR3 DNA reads TGCGCCAGCAGCTTGGTTACGACTAGCATCGATGAGCAGTTCTTC. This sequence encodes CASSLVTTSIDEQFF.

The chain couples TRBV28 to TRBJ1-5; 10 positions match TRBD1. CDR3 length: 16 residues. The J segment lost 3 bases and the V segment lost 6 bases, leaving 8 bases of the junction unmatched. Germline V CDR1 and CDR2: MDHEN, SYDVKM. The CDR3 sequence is CASSSPGQGNNQPQHF. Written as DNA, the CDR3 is TGTGCCAGCAGCTCACCGGGACAGGGGAACAATCAGCCCCAGCATTTT.

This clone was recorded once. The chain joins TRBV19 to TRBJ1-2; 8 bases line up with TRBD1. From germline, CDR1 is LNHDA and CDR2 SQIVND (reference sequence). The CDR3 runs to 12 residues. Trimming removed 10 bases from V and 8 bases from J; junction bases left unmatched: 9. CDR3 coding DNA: TGTGCCACTAAGACAGGGGTGGAGGGCTACACCTTC. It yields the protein CATKTGVEGYTF. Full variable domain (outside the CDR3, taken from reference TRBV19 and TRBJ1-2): DGGITQSPKYLFRKEGQNVTLSCEQNLNHDAMYWYRQDPGQGLRLIYYSQIVNDFQKGDIAEGYSVSREKKESFPLTVTSAQKNPTAFYLCATKTGVEGYTFGSGTRLTVV.